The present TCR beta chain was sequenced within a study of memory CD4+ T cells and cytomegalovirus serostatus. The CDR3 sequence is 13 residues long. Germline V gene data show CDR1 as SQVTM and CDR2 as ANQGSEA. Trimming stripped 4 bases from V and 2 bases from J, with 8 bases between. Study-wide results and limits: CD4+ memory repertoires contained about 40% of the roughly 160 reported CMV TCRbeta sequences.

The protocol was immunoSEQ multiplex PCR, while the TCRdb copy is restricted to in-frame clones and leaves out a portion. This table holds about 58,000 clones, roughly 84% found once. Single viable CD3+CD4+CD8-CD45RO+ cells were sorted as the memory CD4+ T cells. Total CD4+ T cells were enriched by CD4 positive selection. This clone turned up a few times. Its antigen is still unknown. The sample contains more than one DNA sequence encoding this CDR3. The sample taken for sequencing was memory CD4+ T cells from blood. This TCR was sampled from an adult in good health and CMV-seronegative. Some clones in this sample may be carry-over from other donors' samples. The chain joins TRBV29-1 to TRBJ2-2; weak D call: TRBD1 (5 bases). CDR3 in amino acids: CSVVRGNTGELFF. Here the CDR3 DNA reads TGCAGCGTTGTTAGGGGTAACACCGGGGAGCTGTTTTTT.